The rows below give T cell receptor beta chains drawn from one sample of a study of human T cells and chemical hapten exposure. TCRdb processed the RACE reads anew with MiXCR; each CDR3 protein has one entry. This sample yields tens of thousands of distinct CDR3 sequences, of which approximately 10% are seen a single time; about 3% belongs to the top ten. Sequencing was done on a sample of whole blood. The receptors were sampled from a female donor in good health. Some clones in this sample may be carry-over from other donors' samples. CDR3s include the opening cysteine and the closing phenylalanine or tryptophan. A D gene is named only where the DNA matches it firmly. Some rows mark clone size as missing; the rest say once, few, many or name a class of expanded clone.

J gene: TRBJ1-5
V gene: TRBV5-6
clone size: -
CDR3 length: 16
D gene: -
CDR3 protein: CASSIGPLTSNQPQHF
CDR3 DNA: TGTGCCAGCAGCATCGGACCGTTGACTAGCAATCAGCCCCAGCATTTT

J gene: TRBJ2-7
V gene: TRBV20-1
clone size: few
CDR3 length: 14
D gene: -
CDR3 protein: CSAPGRGRGYEQYF
CDR3 DNA: TGCAGTGCTCCCGGGCGGGGCCGTGGGTACGAGCAGTACTTC

J gene: TRBJ2-3
V gene: TRBV7-6
clone size: many
CDR3 length: 17
D gene: TRBD2
CDR3 protein: CASSARLAGLVTDTQYF
CDR3 DNA: TGTGCCAGCAGCGCCAGACTAGCGGGATTGGTCACAGATACGCAGTATTTT

J gene: TRBJ2-3
V gene: TRBV28
clone size: -
CDR3 length: 15
D gene: -
CDR3 protein: CAGSSLQRVTDTQYF
CDR3 DNA: TGTGCCGGCAGTTCCCTCCAGCGGGTCACAGATACGCAGTATTTT

J gene: TRBJ2-5
V gene: TRBV7-2
clone size: -
CDR3 length: 15
D gene: TRBD1
CDR3 protein: CASSSEGATQEIQYF
CDR3 DNA: TGTGCCAGCAGCTCAGAGGGGGCTACGCAAGAGATCCAGTACTTC

J gene: TRBJ2-2
V gene: TRBV5-1
clone size: -
CDR3 length: 16
D gene: TRBD2
CDR3 protein: CASSTLAGINTGELFF
CDR3 DNA: TGCGCCAGCAGCACACTAGCGGGAATTAACACCGGGGAGCTGTTTTTT

J gene: TRBJ1-1
V gene: TRBV2
clone size: many
CDR3 length: 13
D gene: -
CDR3 protein: CASIGQMNTEAFF
CDR3 DNA: TGTGCCAGCATCGGACAGATGAACACTGAAGCTTTCTTT

J gene: TRBJ2-3
V gene: TRBV9
clone size: many
CDR3 length: 17
D gene: TRBD2
CDR3 protein: CASSVALAGVLTDTQYF
CDR3 DNA: TGTGCCAGCAGCGTAGCTCTAGCGGGAGTGTTGACAGATACGCAGTATTTT

J gene: TRBJ2-7
V gene: TRBV15
clone size: -
CDR3 length: 15
D gene: -
CDR3 protein: CATSRDLVASYEQYF
CDR3 DNA: TGTGCCACCAGCAGAGATCTAGTGGCCTCCTACGAGCAGTACTTC

J gene: TRBJ2-3
V gene: TRBV7-9
clone size: few
CDR3 length: 17
D gene: TRBD2
CDR3 protein: CASSFHVSGSSTDTQYF
CDR3 DNA: TGTGCCAGCAGCTTTCATGTTAGCGGGAGTAGCACAGATACGCAGTATTTT

J gene: TRBJ1-4
V gene: TRBV12-3/TRBV12-4
clone size: many
CDR3 length: 16
D gene: -
CDR3 protein: CASRSPGGGTNEKLFF
CDR3 DNA: TGTGCCAGCAGATCCCCGGGGGGCGGAACTAATGAAAAACTGTTTTTT

J gene: TRBJ2-7
V gene: TRBV28
clone size: -
CDR3 length: 15
D gene: -
CDR3 protein: CASSLPSVTSYEQYF
CDR3 DNA: TGTGCCAGCAGTTTACCCTCTGTTACGTCCTACGAGCAGTACTTC

J gene: TRBJ2-1
V gene: TRBV12-3/TRBV12-4
clone size: -
CDR3 length: 15
D gene: TRBD2
CDR3 protein: CASSLGLAGLTEQFF
CDR3 DNA: TGTGCCAGCAGTTTAGGGCTAGCGGGATTGACTGAGCAGTTCTTC

J gene: TRBJ2-5
V gene: TRBV28
clone size: few
CDR3 length: 15
D gene: -
CDR3 protein: CASSPQWGSPETQYF
CDR3 DNA: TGTGCCAGCAGTCCCCAGTGGGGCTCGCCGGAGACCCAGTACTTC

J gene: TRBJ2-1
V gene: TRBV12-3/TRBV12-4
clone size: few
CDR3 length: 15
D gene: TRBD2
CDR3 protein: CASSLVLAGWDEQFF
CDR3 DNA: TGTGCCAGCAGTTTAGTACTAGCGGGATGGGATGAGCAGTTCTTC

J gene: TRBJ2-7
V gene: TRBV3-1
clone size: many
CDR3 length: 12
D gene: -
CDR3 protein: CASSQGLYEQYF
CDR3 DNA: TGTGCCAGCAGCCAAGGGTTATACGAGCAGTACTTC

J gene: TRBJ2-3
V gene: TRBV6-2/TRBV6-3
clone size: -
CDR3 length: 14
D gene: -
CDR3 protein: CASSEIAGTDTQYF
CDR3 DNA: TGTGCCAGCAGTGAGATCGCGGGCACAGATACGCAGTATTTT

J gene: TRBJ2-3
V gene: TRBV12-3/TRBV12-4
clone size: few
CDR3 length: 14
D gene: -
CDR3 protein: CASSFHNSTDTQYF
CDR3 DNA: TGTGCCAGCAGTTTTCACAATAGCACAGATACGCAGTATTTT

J gene: TRBJ2-1
V gene: TRBV30
clone size: -
CDR3 length: 14
D gene: TRBD2
CDR3 protein: CAWSVGLVNNEQFF
CDR3 DNA: TGTGCCTGGAGTGTAGGACTAGTCAACAATGAGCAGTTCTTC

J gene: TRBJ2-5
V gene: TRBV20-1
clone size: many
CDR3 length: 11
D gene: -
CDR3 protein: CSARNQETQYF
CDR3 DNA: TGCAGTGCTAGAAACCAGGAGACCCAGTACTTC

J gene: TRBJ2-6
V gene: TRBV20-1
clone size: many
CDR3 length: 16
D gene: -
CDR3 protein: CSASFGGSSGANVLTF
CDR3 DNA: TGCAGTGCTAGTTTCGGCGGTAGCTCTGGGGCCAACGTCCTGACTTTC

J gene: TRBJ2-7
V gene: TRBV19
clone size: -
CDR3 length: 16
D gene: -
CDR3 protein: CASSGAKGTMPYEQYF
CDR3 DNA: TGTGCCAGTAGTGGGGCTAAAGGGACAATGCCTTACGAGCAGTACTTC

J gene: TRBJ1-1
V gene: TRBV14
clone size: few
CDR3 length: 18
D gene: -
CDR3 protein: CASSQEGDTLVGGTEAFF
CDR3 DNA: TGTGCCAGCAGCCAAGAGGGGGACACCTTAGTGGGGGGCACTGAAGCTTTCTTT

J gene: TRBJ2-3
V gene: TRBV19
clone size: few
CDR3 length: 15
D gene: -
CDR3 protein: CASSMGDRRTDTQYF
CDR3 DNA: TGTGCCAGTAGTATGGGAGACAGACGCACAGATACGCAGTATTTT

J gene: TRBJ2-5
V gene: TRBV5-1
clone size: many
CDR3 length: 15
D gene: -
CDR3 protein: CASSLAVIQAETQYF
CDR3 DNA: TGCGCCAGCAGCTTGGCTGTCATACAGGCGGAGACCCAGTACTTC

J gene: TRBJ1-1
V gene: TRBV29-1
clone size: few
CDR3 length: 13
D gene: -
CDR3 protein: CSVVWDLNTEAFF
CDR3 DNA: TGCAGCGTTGTCTGGGACCTGAACACTGAAGCTTTCTTT

J gene: TRBJ1-5
V gene: TRBV12-3/TRBV12-4
clone size: many
CDR3 length: 15
D gene: TRBD1
CDR3 protein: CASRTRTGGDQPQHF
CDR3 DNA: TGTGCCAGCAGGACCCGGACAGGGGGCGATCAGCCCCAGCATTTT

J gene: TRBJ2-1
V gene: TRBV19
clone size: -
CDR3 length: 18
D gene: -
CDR3 protein: CASSIDRWGASSYNEQFF
CDR3 DNA: TGTGCCAGTAGTATAGATCGATGGGGGGCGAGCTCCTACAATGAGCAGTTCTTC

J gene: TRBJ2-1
V gene: TRBV29-1
clone size: many
CDR3 length: 15
D gene: TRBD2
CDR3 protein: CSVEGRRESSYEQFF
CDR3 DNA: TGCAGCGTTGAAGGCCGGCGGGAGTCAAGCTATGAGCAGTTCTTC

J gene: TRBJ2-7
V gene: TRBV28
clone size: -
CDR3 length: 13
D gene: TRBD2
CDR3 protein: CASRRENPTEQYF
CDR3 DNA: TGTGCCAGCCGGCGGGAGAACCCTACCGAGCAGTACTTC

J gene: TRBJ2-3
V gene: TRBV27
clone size: many
CDR3 length: 19
D gene: -
CDR3 protein: CASSLRSRRREKGGDTQYF
CDR3 DNA: TGTGCCAGCAGTTTACGGTCCCGTAGACGGGAGAAGGGAGGAGATACGCAGTATTTT

J gene: TRBJ2-7
V gene: TRBV29-1
clone size: few
CDR3 length: 16
D gene: TRBD2
CDR3 protein: CSVGLLPGLDPYEQYF
CDR3 DNA: TGCAGCGTTGGACTACTCCCGGGACTAGACCCCTACGAGCAGTACTTC

J gene: TRBJ2-7
V gene: TRBV29-1
clone size: few
CDR3 length: 12
D gene: -
CDR3 protein: CSVVPGGYEQYF
CDR3 DNA: TGCAGCGTTGTCCCCGGGGGCTACGAGCAGTACTTC

J gene: TRBJ2-7
V gene: TRBV5-1
clone size: many
CDR3 length: 14
D gene: -
CDR3 protein: CASSLAGTPHEQYF
CDR3 DNA: TGCGCCAGCAGCTTGGCGGGGACGCCCCACGAGCAGTACTTC

J gene: TRBJ1-4
V gene: TRBV5-1
clone size: many
CDR3 length: 15
D gene: -
CDR3 protein: CASSSGRGTVEKLFF
CDR3 DNA: TGCGCCAGCAGCTCCGGAAGGGGAACGGTTGAAAAACTGTTTTTT

J gene: TRBJ2-7
V gene: TRBV6-1
clone size: -
CDR3 length: 14
D gene: -
CDR3 protein: CASRTKPAPYEQYF
CDR3 DNA: TGTGCCAGCAGAACGAAACCGGCACCCTACGAGCAGTACTTC

J gene: TRBJ2-1
V gene: TRBV6-1
clone size: -
CDR3 length: 15
D gene: -
CDR3 protein: CASSEARGIYNEQFF
CDR3 DNA: TGTGCCAGCAGTGAAGCAAGGGGCATTTACAATGAGCAGTTCTTC

J gene: TRBJ2-1
V gene: TRBV12-3/TRBV12-4
clone size: -
CDR3 length: 11
D gene: -
CDR3 protein: CASSYRDEQFF
CDR3 DNA: TGTGCCAGCAGTTATCGGGATGAGCAGTTCTTC

J gene: TRBJ1-1
V gene: TRBV14
clone size: many
CDR3 length: 12
D gene: -
CDR3 protein: CASSQVRTEAFF
CDR3 DNA: TGTGCCAGCAGCCAAGTGCGTACTGAAGCTTTCTTT

J gene: TRBJ2-7
V gene: TRBV2
clone size: -
CDR3 length: 12
D gene: -
CDR3 protein: CDSKGGGYEQYF
CDR3 DNA: TGTGACAGCAAAGGTGGAGGGTACGAGCAGTACTTC

J gene: TRBJ2-5
V gene: TRBV28
clone size: -
CDR3 length: 13
D gene: TRBD1
CDR3 protein: CASSFQGAGTQYF
CDR3 DNA: TGTGCCAGCAGTTTTCAGGGGGCGGGGACCCAGTACTTC

J gene: TRBJ2-3
V gene: TRBV20-1
clone size: few
CDR3 length: 12
D gene: -
CDR3 protein: CSACGSTDTQYF
CDR3 DNA: TGCAGTGCTTGTGGGAGCACAGATACGCAGTATTTT

J gene: TRBJ2-7
V gene: TRBV9
clone size: -
CDR3 length: 15
D gene: TRBD1
CDR3 protein: CASSASTGVDHEQYF
CDR3 DNA: TGTGCCAGCAGCGCTTCGACAGGGGTTGACCACGAGCAGTACTTC

J gene: TRBJ2-1
V gene: TRBV7-2
clone size: few
CDR3 length: 18
D gene: TRBD2
CDR3 protein: CASSLALVAGYSYNEQFF
CDR3 DNA: TGTGCCAGCAGCTTAGCGCTGGTAGCGGGCTACTCCTACAATGAGCAGTTCTTC

J gene: TRBJ2-3
V gene: TRBV18
clone size: -
CDR3 length: 15
D gene: -
CDR3 protein: CASSPDRGALDTQYF
CDR3 DNA: TGTGCCAGCTCACCGGACCGGGGGGCCTTAGATACGCAGTATTTT

J gene: TRBJ2-1
V gene: TRBV29-1
clone size: many
CDR3 length: 12
D gene: -
CDR3 protein: CSVGPSGNEQFF
CDR3 DNA: TGCAGCGTTGGACCGTCTGGCAATGAGCAGTTCTTC

J gene: TRBJ2-7
V gene: TRBV11-2
clone size: -
CDR3 length: 14
D gene: -
CDR3 protein: CASSPAGSTGEQYF
CDR3 DNA: TGTGCCAGCAGCCCCGCGGGGAGTACGGGGGAGCAGTACTTC